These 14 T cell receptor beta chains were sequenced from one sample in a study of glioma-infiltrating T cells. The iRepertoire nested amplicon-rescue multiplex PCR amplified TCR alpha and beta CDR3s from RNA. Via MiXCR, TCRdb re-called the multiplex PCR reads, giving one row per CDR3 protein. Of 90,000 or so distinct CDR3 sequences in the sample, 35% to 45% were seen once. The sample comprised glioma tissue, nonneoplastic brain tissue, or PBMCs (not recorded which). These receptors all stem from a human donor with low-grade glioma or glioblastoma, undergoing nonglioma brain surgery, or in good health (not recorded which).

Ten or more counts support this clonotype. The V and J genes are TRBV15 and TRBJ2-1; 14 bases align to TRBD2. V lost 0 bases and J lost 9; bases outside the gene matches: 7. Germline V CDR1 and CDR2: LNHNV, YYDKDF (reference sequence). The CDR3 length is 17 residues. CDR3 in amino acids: CATSRDWGLAGVREQFF. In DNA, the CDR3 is TGTGCCACCAGCAGAGACTGGGGACTAGCGGGAGTTCGTGAGCAGTTCTTC.

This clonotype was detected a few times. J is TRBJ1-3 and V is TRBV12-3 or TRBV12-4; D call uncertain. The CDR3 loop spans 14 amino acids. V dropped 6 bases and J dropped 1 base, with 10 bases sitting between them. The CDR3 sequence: CASRRTVSGNTIYF. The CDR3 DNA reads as TGTGCCAGCAGACGGACTGTTTCTGGAAACACCATATATTTT.

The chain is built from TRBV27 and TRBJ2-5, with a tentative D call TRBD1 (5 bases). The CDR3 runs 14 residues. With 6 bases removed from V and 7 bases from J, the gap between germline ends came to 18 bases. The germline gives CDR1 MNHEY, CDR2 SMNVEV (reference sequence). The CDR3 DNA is TGTGCCAGCAGCTCCGTGACAGAGTTCGGGACCCAGTACTTC. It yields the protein CASSSVTEFGTQYF.

The CDR3, as DNA: TGTGCCACTAAATACTCCGGCGGGGGCTCCTACGAGCAGTACTTC. Its protein is CATKYSGGGSYEQYF. The chain combines TRBV19 with TRBJ2-7; 7 bases match TRBD2. There are 15 residues in the CDR3. Losses at the gene ends were 10 bases for V and 0 bases for J; bases not matched to a gene: 12. Germline V gene data show CDR1 as LNHDA and CDR2 as SQIVND (reference sequence). Looking up the rest from reference TRBV19 and TRBJ2-7 gives the full variable domain: DGGITQSPKYLFRKEGQNVTLSCEQNLNHDAMYWYRQDPGQGLRLIYYSQIVNDFQKGDIAEGYSVSREKKESFPLTVTSAQKNPTAFYLCATKYSGGGSYEQYFGPGTRLTVT.

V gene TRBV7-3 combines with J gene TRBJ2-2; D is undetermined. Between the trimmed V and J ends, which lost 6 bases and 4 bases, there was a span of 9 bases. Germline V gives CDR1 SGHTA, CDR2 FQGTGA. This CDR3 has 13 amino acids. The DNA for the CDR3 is TGTGCCAGCAGTAATAGGAGCACCGGGGAGCTGTTTTTT. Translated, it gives CASSNRSTGELFF.

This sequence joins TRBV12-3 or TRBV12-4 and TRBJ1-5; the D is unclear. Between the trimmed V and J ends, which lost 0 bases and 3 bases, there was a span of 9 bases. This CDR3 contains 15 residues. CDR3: CASSLAQGNNQPQHF. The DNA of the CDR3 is TGTGCCAGCAGTTTAGCGCAAGGTAACAATCAGCCCCAGCATTTT.

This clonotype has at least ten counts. The CDR3 nucleotides read TGTGCCAGCTCACGGGACAGGGGTAACAATGAGCAGTTCTTC. This encodes CASSRDRGNNEQFF. The V and J genes are TRBV18 and TRBJ2-1; TRBD1 matches 10 bases. Losses at the gene ends were 4 bases for V and 5 bases for J; bases not matched to a gene: 2. Germline V CDR1 and CDR2: KGHSH, LQKENI. The CDR3 extends over 14 amino acids.

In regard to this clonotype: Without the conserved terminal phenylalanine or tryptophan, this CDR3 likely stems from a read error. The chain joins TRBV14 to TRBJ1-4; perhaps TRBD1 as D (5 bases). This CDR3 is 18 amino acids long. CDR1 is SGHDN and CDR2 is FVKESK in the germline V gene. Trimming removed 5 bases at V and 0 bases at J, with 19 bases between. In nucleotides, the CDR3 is TGTGCCAGCAGCGAAACGACAGAGCTAACGTCAACTAATGAAAAACTGTTTATT. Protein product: CASSETTELTSTNEKLFI.

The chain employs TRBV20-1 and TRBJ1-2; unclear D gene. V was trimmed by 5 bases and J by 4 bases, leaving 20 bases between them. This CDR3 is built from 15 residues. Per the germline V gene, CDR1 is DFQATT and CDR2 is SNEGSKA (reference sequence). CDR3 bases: TGCAGTGCTGGGGATTGGGTACGGGGTTCCTATGGCTACACCTTC. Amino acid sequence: CSAGDWVRGSYGYTF.

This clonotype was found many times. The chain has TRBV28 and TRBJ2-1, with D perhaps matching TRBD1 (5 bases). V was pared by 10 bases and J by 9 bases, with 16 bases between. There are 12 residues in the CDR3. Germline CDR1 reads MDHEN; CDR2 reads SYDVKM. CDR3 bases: TGTGCCACCCAAACAGGATGGAGTGAGCAGTTCTTC. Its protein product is CATQTGWSEQFF. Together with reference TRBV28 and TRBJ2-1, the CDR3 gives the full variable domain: DVKVTQSSRYLVKRTGEKVFLECVQDMDHENMFWYRQDPGLGLRLIYFSYDVKMKEKGDIPEGYSVSREKKERFSLILESASTNQTSMYLCATQTGWSEQFFGPGTRLTVL.

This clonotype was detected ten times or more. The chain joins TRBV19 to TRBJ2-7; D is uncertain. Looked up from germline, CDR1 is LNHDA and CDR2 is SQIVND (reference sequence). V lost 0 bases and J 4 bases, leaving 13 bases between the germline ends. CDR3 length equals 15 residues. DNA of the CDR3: TGTGCCAGTAGTATAGACTGGGGTCGGTTGTACGAGCAGTACTTC. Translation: CASSIDWGRLYEQYF.

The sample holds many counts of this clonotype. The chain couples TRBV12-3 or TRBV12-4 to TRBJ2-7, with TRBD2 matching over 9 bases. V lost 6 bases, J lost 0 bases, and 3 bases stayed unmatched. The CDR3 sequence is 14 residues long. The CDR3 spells CASRKTSGSYEQYF. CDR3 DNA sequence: TGTGCCAGCAGGAAGACTAGCGGCTCCTACGAGCAGTACTTC.

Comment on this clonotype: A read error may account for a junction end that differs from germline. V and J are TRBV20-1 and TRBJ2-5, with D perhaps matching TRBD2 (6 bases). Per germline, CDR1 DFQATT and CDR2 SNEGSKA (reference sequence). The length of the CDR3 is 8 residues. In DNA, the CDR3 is TGCAGTGCTGAGACTAGGGCCTTC. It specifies CSAETRAF.

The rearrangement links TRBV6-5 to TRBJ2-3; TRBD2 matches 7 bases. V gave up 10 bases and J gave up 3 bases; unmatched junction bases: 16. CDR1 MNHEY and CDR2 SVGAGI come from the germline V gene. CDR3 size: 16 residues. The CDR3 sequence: CAISLLTCGSTDTQYF. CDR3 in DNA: TGTGCCATCAGCCTCCTGACTTGCGGGAGTACAGATACGCAGTATTTT.